This T cell receptor beta chain was profiled in a study of blood T cell repertoires in COVID-19. Method: immunoSEQ multiplex PCR; TCRdb's copy keeps in-frame clones and lacks some. The repertoire holds about 150,000 clones, approximately 90% seen once, with around 4.5% in the top ten. The CDR3 length is 14 residues. V gave up 5 bases and J gave up 0 bases, with 8 bases separating them. CDR1 and CDR2 from the germline V gene are MNHEY and SVGAGI. This clonotype was obtained from a man aged 50 to 60 who had recovered from COVID-19. Sequencing was performed on PBMCs or T cells enriched from blood (not recorded which). The rearrangement uses TRBV6-5 and TRBJ1-3, with no clear D. DNA of the CDR3: TGTGCCAGCAGTCGGTCGAGCTCTGGAAACACCATATATTTT. It codes for CASSRSSSGNTIYF.